This is a list of T cell receptor beta chains from one sample in a study of T cell changes during pregnancy in multiple sclerosis. The repertoire was sequenced with immunoSEQ multiplex PCR; TCRdb's copy has only in-frame clones and lacks some. The sample lists about 32,000 clones, roughly nine tenths seen once, with about 10% in the top ten. The material sequenced was CD8+ T cells from peripheral blood mononuclear cells, taken in the second trimester of pregnancy. These receptors all stem from a female donor with multiple sclerosis, enrolled in a pregnancy study. CDR3s include the opening cysteine and the closing phenylalanine or tryptophan. D genes are given only for firm matches. Where a row states a size, it is once, few, many or the class of an expanded clone; other rows omit it.

j_call	v_call	d_call	clone_size	cdr3_aa	cdr3_nt
TRBJ2-3	TRBV5-1	NA	once	CASRREPWGTDTQYF	TGCGCCAGCAGGAGGGAGCCATGGGGCACAGATACGCAGTATTTT
TRBJ2-7	TRBV13	NA	NA	CASSPGSYEQYF	TGTGCCAGCAGCCCCGGGTCCTACGAGCAGTACTTC
TRBJ2-7	TRBV9	TRBD2	NA	CASSVGLAGVGEQYF	TGTGCCAGCAGCGTAGGGCTAGCGGGAGTAGGCGAGCAGTACTTC
TRBJ1-2	TRBV15	NA	NA	CATSRDRGYGYTF	TGTGCCACCAGCAGAGATCGGGGTTATGGCTACACCTTC
TRBJ2-3	TRBV4-1	NA	NA	CASSLRPTSSTDTQYF	TGCGCCAGCAGCCTTCGCCCGACATCTAGCACAGATACGCAGTATTTT
TRBJ1-4	TRBV6-6	NA	NA	CASSYLGGSGEKLFF	TGTGCCAGCAGTTACCTTGGGGGCTCTGGTGAAAAACTGTTTTTT
TRBJ2-3	TRBV30	TRBD2	NA	CAWSGGPDTQYF	TGTGCCTGGTCGGGAGGGCCAGATACGCAGTATTTT
TRBJ2-4	TRBV6-5	TRBD1	NA	CASSATGGLKNIQYF	TGTGCCAGCAGTGCTACAGGGGGCCTAAAAAACATTCAGTACTTC
TRBJ2-7	TRBV18	NA	NA	CASSKESYEQYF	TGTGCCAGCTCAAAGGAGTCCTACGAGCAGTACTTC
TRBJ2-7	TRBV28	NA	NA	CASSALDSYEQYF	TGTGCCAGCAGTGCCCTCGACAGTTACGAGCAGTACTTC
TRBJ2-3	TRBV9	TRBD1	NA	CASSETGNGDTQYF	TGTGCCAGCAGCGAGACAGGGAATGGGGATACGCAGTATTTT
TRBJ2-7	TRBV21-1	NA	NA	CASSKTRDYRRYEQYF	TGTGCCAGCAGCAAAACCCGGGACTACCGACGCTACGAGCAGTACTTC
TRBJ1-1	TRBV18	TRBD1	NA	CASSPLGQGKTEAFF	TGTGCCAGCTCACCTCTGGGACAGGGAAAGACTGAAGCTTTCTTT
TRBJ2-5	TRBV7-9	NA	NA	CASSLVGGQETQYF	TGTGCCAGCAGCTTAGTAGGGGGTCAAGAGACCCAGTACTTC
TRBJ2-2	TRBV6-1	TRBD2	NA	CASSEASGSTGELFF	TGTGCCAGCAGTGAAGCTAGCGGGAGCACCGGGGAGCTGTTTTTT
TRBJ1-2	TRBV27	TRBD1	once	CASSPRDRGRNYYGYTF	TGTGCCAGCAGTCCCCGGGACAGGGGGCGAAACTACTATGGCTACACCTTC
TRBJ2-1	TRBV4-1	TRBD2	NA	CASSPGLAGVGRGNEQFF	TGCGCCAGCAGCCCGGGACTAGCGGGAGTGGGGCGAGGAAATGAGCAGTTCTTC
TRBJ2-5	TRBV28	TRBD2	NA	CASSLPTSGRREETQYF	TGTGCCAGCAGCCTGCCTACTAGCGGGAGGAGGGAAGAGACCCAGTACTTC
TRBJ2-2	TRBV2	TRBD2	NA	CASQPSGKVTGELFF	TGTGCCAGCCAACCGAGCGGGAAGGTAACCGGGGAGCTGTTTTTT
TRBJ2-3	TRBV27	TRBD2	NA	CASSSSSGRVTDTQYF	TGTGCCAGCAGTTCCTCTAGCGGGAGGGTCACAGATACGCAGTATTTT
TRBJ1-5	TRBV6-1	NA	NA	CASSGLGLQPQHF	TGTGCCAGCAGCGGCCTAGGTCTTCAGCCCCAGCATTTT
TRBJ2-2	TRBV7-8	TRBD1	NA	CASSLARGQSHTGELFF	TGTGCCAGCAGCTTAGCTAGGGGACAGTCGCACACCGGGGAGCTGTTTTTT
TRBJ2-2	TRBV27	NA	NA	CASSFGQLNTGELFF	TGTGCCAGCAGTTTCGGACAGTTGAACACCGGGGAGCTGTTTTTT
TRBJ1-4	TRBV9	TRBD1	NA	CASSSSGTGGEKLFF	TGTGCCAGCAGCTCGTCCGGGACAGGGGGGGAAAAACTGTTTTTT
TRBJ2-2	TRBV27	TRBD1	NA	CASGPAGTGTGELFF	TGTGCCAGCGGCCCGGCCGGGACAGGCACCGGGGAGCTGTTTTTT
TRBJ2-2	TRBV7-2	TRBD1	NA	CASSIRTGVPGELFF	TGTGCCAGCAGCATCCGGACAGGGGTTCCCGGGGAGCTGTTTTTT
TRBJ1-1	TRBV6-5	NA	NA	CASSYSGQLEAFF	TGTGCCAGCAGTTACTCTGGACAGCTTGAAGCTTTCTTT
TRBJ1-1	TRBV27	NA	NA	CASSPRTVNTEAFF	TGTGCCAGCAGTCCTCGGACAGTTAACACTGAAGCTTTCTTT
TRBJ1-5	TRBV19	TRBD1	NA	CASSTRGTGFFQPQHF	TGTGCCAGTAGTACCCGAGGGACAGGCTTTTTTCAGCCCCAGCATTTT
TRBJ2-7	TRBV2	NA	NA	CASTLGDMAYEQYF	TGTGCCAGCACTTTGGGGGACATGGCCTACGAGCAGTACTTC
TRBJ2-1	TRBV4-1	TRBD2	NA	CASSETSGAFNEQFF	TGCGCCAGCAGCGAGACTAGCGGGGCCTTCAATGAGCAGTTCTTC
TRBJ2-1	TRBV7-9	TRBD1	NA	CASSPTGQGAVDEQFF	TGTGCCAGCAGCCCCACCGGACAGGGGGCTGTCGATGAGCAGTTCTTC
TRBJ2-7	TRBV7-6	TRBD2	NA	CASSLEGGRDYEQYF	TGTGCCAGCAGCTTAGAGGGAGGGCGGGACTACGAGCAGTACTTC
TRBJ2-1	TRBV6-1	NA	NA	CASSEELSAYGDEQFF	TGTGCCAGCAGTGAAGAACTTTCGGCTTACGGGGATGAGCAGTTCTTC
TRBJ2-5	TRBV4-1	NA	NA	CASSQDLSGIGTQYF	TGCGCCAGCAGCCAAGATTTGTCAGGGATAGGGACCCAGTACTTC
TRBJ1-1	TRBV25-1	NA	NA	CASSDGTSTEAFF	TGTGCCAGCAGTGACGGGACATCCACTGAAGCTTTCTTT
TRBJ1-5	TRBV5-6	NA	NA	CASSLTSDQPQHF	TGTGCCAGCAGCTTGACGTCAGATCAGCCCCAGCATTTT
TRBJ1-1	TRBV29-1	NA	NA	CSVEDNLSEGLGTEAFF	TGCAGCGTTGAAGATAACCTGTCTGAGGGACTGGGGACTGAAGCTTTCTTT
TRBJ2-7	TRBV9	TRBD2	many	CASSPSGSSYEQYF	TGTGCCAGCAGCCCTAGCGGGAGCTCCTACGAGCAGTACTTC
TRBJ2-2	TRBV27	NA	NA	CASSSQGSTGELFF	TGTGCCAGCAGTTCCCAGGGGTCCACCGGGGAGCTGTTTTTT
TRBJ2-5	TRBV12-2	NA	NA	CASLREKSNSGGPQETQYF	TGTGCAAGTCTCCGAGAAAAATCAAATAGCGGAGGCCCTCAAGAGACCCAGTACTTC
TRBJ1-5	TRBV27	NA	NA	CASSLSGSQPQHF	TGTGCCAGCAGTTTATCCGGGTCTCAGCCCCAGCATTTT
TRBJ1-5	TRBV7-9	TRBD1	NA	CASSAGTGLHQPQHF	TGTGCCAGCAGCGCGGGGACAGGGCTGCACCAGCCCCAGCATTTT
TRBJ2-5	TRBV11-3	TRBD2	once	CASSLGGTSGQETQYF	TGTGCCAGCAGCTTGGGGGGGACTAGCGGCCAAGAGACCCAGTACTTC
TRBJ1-2	TRBV25-1	TRBD1	NA	CASSERQGVWPNYGYTF	TGTGCCAGCAGTGAAAGACAGGGGGTATGGCCTAACTATGGCTACACCTTC
TRBJ2-2	TRBV9	TRBD1	NA	CASSASGTGINTGELFF	TGTGCCAGCAGCGCCTCCGGGACAGGGATCAACACCGGGGAGCTGTTTTTT
TRBJ2-7	TRBV2	TRBD1	NA	CASTPPGQGSEQYF	TGTGCCAGCACCCCCCCGGGACAGGGAAGCGAGCAGTACTTC
TRBJ2-1	TRBV6-5	TRBD2	NA	CASSYSLAETYNEQFF	TGTGCCAGCAGTTACTCCCTAGCGGAGACCTACAATGAGCAGTTCTTC